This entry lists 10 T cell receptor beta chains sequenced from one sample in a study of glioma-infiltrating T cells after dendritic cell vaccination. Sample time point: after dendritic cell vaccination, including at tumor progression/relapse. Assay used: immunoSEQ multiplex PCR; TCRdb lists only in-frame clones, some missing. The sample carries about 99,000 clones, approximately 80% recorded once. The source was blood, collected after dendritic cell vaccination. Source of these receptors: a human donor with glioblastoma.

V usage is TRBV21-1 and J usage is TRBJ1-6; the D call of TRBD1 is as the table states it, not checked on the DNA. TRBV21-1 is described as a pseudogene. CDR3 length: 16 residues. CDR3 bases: TGTGCCAGCAGCAAAGCGCACAGGGGTCCCAATTCACCCCTCCACTTT. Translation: CASSKAHRGPNSPLHF.

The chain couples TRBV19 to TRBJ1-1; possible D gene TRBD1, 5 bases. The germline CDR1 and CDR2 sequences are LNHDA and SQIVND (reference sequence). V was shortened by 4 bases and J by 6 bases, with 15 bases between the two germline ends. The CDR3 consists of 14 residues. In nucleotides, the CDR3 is TGTGCCAGTAGTACCCAAGCGACAGTCTCTGAAGCTTTCTTT. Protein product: CASSTQATVSEAFF.

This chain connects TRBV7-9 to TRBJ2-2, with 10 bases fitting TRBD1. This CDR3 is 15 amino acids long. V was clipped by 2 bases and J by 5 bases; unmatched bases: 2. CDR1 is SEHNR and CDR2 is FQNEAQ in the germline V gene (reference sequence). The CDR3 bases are TGTGCCAGCAGCTTAAGGACAGGGGGAACCGGGGAGCTGTTTTTT. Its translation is CASSLRTGGTGELFF.

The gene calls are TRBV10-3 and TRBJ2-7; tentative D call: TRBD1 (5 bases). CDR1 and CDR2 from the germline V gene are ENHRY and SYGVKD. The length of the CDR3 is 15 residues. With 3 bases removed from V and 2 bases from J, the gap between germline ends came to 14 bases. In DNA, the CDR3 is TGTGCCATCAGTGAAACCCAGGGCTTGACCTACGAGCAGTACTTC. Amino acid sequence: CAISETQGLTYEQYF.

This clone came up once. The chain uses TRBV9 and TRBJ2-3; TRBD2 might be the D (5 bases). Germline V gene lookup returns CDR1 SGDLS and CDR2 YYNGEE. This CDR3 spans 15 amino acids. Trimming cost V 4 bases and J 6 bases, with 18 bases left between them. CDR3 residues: CASSSMATLADTQYF. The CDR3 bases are TGTGCCAGCAGCTCCATGGCTACATTAGCGGATACGCAGTATTTT.

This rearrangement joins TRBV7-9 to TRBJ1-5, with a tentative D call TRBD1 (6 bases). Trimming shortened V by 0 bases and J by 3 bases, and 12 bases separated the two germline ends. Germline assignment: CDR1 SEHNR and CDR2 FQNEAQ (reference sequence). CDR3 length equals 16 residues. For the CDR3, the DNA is TGTGCCAGCAGCTTAGCGCTACAGGGATACAATCAGCCCCAGCATTTT. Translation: CASSLALQGYNQPQHF.

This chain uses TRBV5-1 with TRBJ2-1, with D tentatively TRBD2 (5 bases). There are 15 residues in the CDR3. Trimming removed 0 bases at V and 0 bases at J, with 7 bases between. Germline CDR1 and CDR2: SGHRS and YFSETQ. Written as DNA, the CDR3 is TGCGCCAGCAGCTTGGAGGCGGGCTCCTACAATGAGCAGTTCTTC. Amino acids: CASSLEAGSYNEQFF.

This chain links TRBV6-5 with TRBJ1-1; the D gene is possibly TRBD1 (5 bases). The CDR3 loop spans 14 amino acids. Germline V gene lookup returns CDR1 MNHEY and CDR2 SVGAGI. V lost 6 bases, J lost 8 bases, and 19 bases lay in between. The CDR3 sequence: CASSPPGLNAEAFF. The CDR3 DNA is TGTGCCAGCAGCCCACCGGGACTTAATGCAGAAGCTTTCTTT.

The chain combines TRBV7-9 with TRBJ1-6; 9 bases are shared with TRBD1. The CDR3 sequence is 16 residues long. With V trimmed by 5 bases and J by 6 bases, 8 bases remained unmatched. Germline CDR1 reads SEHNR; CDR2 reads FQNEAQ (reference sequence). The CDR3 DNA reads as TGTGCCAGCAGCCGATCCGGGACAGGGATTAATTCACCCCTCCACTTT. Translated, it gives CASSRSGTGINSPLHF.

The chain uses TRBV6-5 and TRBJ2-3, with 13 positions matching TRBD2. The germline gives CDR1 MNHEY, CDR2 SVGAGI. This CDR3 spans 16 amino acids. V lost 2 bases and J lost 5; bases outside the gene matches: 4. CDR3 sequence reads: CASSYGRLAGGDTQYF. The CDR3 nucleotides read TGTGCCAGCAGTTACGGCCGACTAGCGGGAGGAGATACGCAGTATTTT.